This T cell receptor (beta chain) was identified in a study of spatial heterogeneity in lung cancer (dated 2019 in TCRdb). At the level of the whole study: Beta-chain transcripts were consistently detected in greater numbers than alpha-chain transcripts, which likely reflects a higher abundance of beta-chain transcripts. In tumor regions, TCR transcript counts showed a strong correlation with a T cell transcriptional module score from matched bulk RNA-seq. In the raw uncorrected reads, each unique combination of TCR and UMI appeared on average more than ten times. In non-small cell lung cancer, the study made a quantitative comparison of TCR alpha and beta repertoires among multiple tumor regions, matched nontumor lung and blood. Nonsynonymous mutation counts, determined by whole-exome sequencing of tumor tissue, were related to TCR repertoire features. Both alpha and beta chains were TCR-sequenced in hundreds of tumor regions, 64 matched nontumor lung samples and some 50 PBMC samples obtained at surgery.

The time point label of this sample denotes: sample taken at primary tumor resection. The donors were some 70 patients from the lung TRACERx cohort who had early-stage, untreated non-small cell lung cancer. Without any cell sorting, TCR sequencing was performed on whole RNA extracted either from tumor and nontumor lung tissue or from cryopreserved PBMC samples. A patient was chosen for TCR sequencing only when enough RNA was available from at least two tumor regions. Tumor and adjacent nontumor lung specimens were reviewed by a lung pathologist before selection. In the case of this clonotype: What this receptor recognizes is not known. Per-base qualities were not stored, and no clone one base away is much larger.

Reading from cysteine to phenylalanine, the CDR3 counts 15 amino acids. Of the read, only the CDR3 DNA is kept; its 45 bases are in frame from base 1. CDR1 and CDR2, looked up from the germline V gene (reference sequence), are SEHNR and FQNEAQ. At the junction V is shortened by 5 bases and J by 5 bases, with 13 bases in between. Receptors were amplified or captured by 5' RACE. Instrument used: NextSeq 500. The TCR library protocol attached a unique molecular identifier to each TCR cDNA molecule to allow correction of PCR and sequencing errors. The source study handled its data this way. Decombinator tools were used for TCR identification, UMI-based error correction and CDR3 extraction. Expanded TCRs were defined as those above a frequency of 2 per 1,000, corresponding to the top 1% of the tumor frequency distribution. Expanded tumor TCRs were classed as regional if statistically deemed absent (corrected P<0.05) from at least one tumor region, otherwise ubiquitous. Each repertoire was subsampled 100 times to 5,000 TCRs, after which Renyi diversity was computed with the R vegan package. To build CDR3 similarity networks, amino acid triplet string-kernel similarity was used, and CDR3s were connected when their pairwise similarity was above 0.82. Using fastp trimming at Q25 and MiXCR clonotype assembly, TCRdb reanalyzed the public sequencing data and kept in-frame beta chains. Every CDR3 protein is listed once, alongside the most common genes and DNA of its rows. These V and J calls derive from TCRdb rather than the authors' analysis. Across this sample there are approximately 12,000 distinct CDR3 sequences, with 12% seen only once. Approximately 12% of the sample rests with the top ten.

Results the study describes overall, beyond this receptor: Counts of ubiquitous and regional expanded TCRs were found to correlate with counts of ubiquitous and regional nonsynonymous mutations, respectively. TCR-seq coverage of tumor T cells was estimated to be only about 6.7% for alpha chains and approximately 12% for beta chains. Confirming at a functional level the hypothesis that regional TCRs recognize regional mutations was considered to require additional single-cell paired TCR alpha and beta sequencing. The tumor nonsynonymous mutation count correlated with the number of expanded intratumoral alpha and beta TCRs.

The V gene is TRBV7-9 and the J gene is TRBJ1-6; TRBD1 could be the D gene, as 6 bases match. This clonotype was obtained from a female donor with early-stage non-small cell lung cancer. Sequencing used lung tumor tissue, obtained at surgery. The DNA sequence is TGTGCCAGCAGCCACATGACAGGAGATAATTCACCCCTCCACTTT. Translated, it reads CASSHMTGDNSPLHF. With all but the CDR3 taken from the reference TRBV7-9 and TRBJ1-6 genes, the full variable domain is: DTGVSQNPRHKITKRGQNVTFRCDPISEHNRLYWYRQTLGQGPEFLTYFQNEAQLEKSRLLSDRFSAERPKGSFSTLEIQRTEQGDSAMYLCASSHMTGDNSPLHFGNGTRLTVT.